This T cell receptor (beta chain) appears in the sequencing data of a study of T cell clusters in autoimmune cytopenias. The CDR3 contains 11 residues. Germline loops: CDR1 DFQATT, CDR2 SNEGSKA (reference sequence). Findings of the study overall: TRB repertoire shifts in secondary cytopenia and chronic lymphocytic leukemia mostly reflected lymphoma, not autoimmunity. Exclusive TRB clusters were about 3-fold more numerous in healthy donors than in active autoimmune hepatitis. Functional roles of the in silico T cell clusters still await experimental validation.

Multiplex touch-down PCR amplified TRB using TRB-A and TRB-B pools in one tube. Each CDR3 protein gets one entry in TCRdb, which reprocessed the multiplex PCR reads and gives no DNA. The listing records more than 13,000 distinct CDR3 sequences. TRB amplification used roughly 250 ng of peripheral blood genomic DNA. For this clonotype: Its antigen is as yet unknown.

This TCR was sampled from a human donor with an autoimmune cytopenia or autoimmune hepatitis (not recorded which). The sequencing sample was made of peripheral blood. The chain recombines TRBV20-1 with TRBJ1-1. CDR3: CSATDGPEAFF.